Presented here are 17 T cell receptor beta chains from one specimen sequenced in a study of blood T cell repertoires in COVID-19. The table came from immunoSEQ multiplex PCR; TCRdb's copy has only in-frame clones and leaves some out. The sample consists of about 110,000 clones, about four fifths of them appearing once. Sequenced: peripheral blood. The receptor set was obtained from a woman between 65 and 79 years old with acute or convalescent COVID-19.

The chain is built from TRBV7-2 and TRBJ1-1; 7 positions match TRBD1. The CDR3 extends over 14 amino acids. The germline V gene has CDR1 SGHTA and CDR2 FQGNSA. V was clipped by 5 bases and J by 3 bases; unmatched bases: 6. CDR3 coding DNA: TGTGCCAGCAGCACCCGACAGGGATACACTGAAGCTTTCTTT. It is translated as CASSTRQGYTEAFF. Based on the CDR3 plus reference TRBV7-2 and TRBJ1-1, the full variable domain is GAGVSQSPSNKVTEKGKDVELRCDPISGHTALYWYRQSLGQGLEFLIYFQGNSAPDKSGLPSDRFSAERTGGSVSTLTIQRTQQEDSAVYLCASSTRQGYTEAFFGQGTRLTVV.

CDR3 nucleotide sequence: TGTGCCAGCAGCTTAGGAACGAGTAGCAATCAGCCCCAGCATTTT. Protein product: CASSLGTSSNQPQHF. The rearrangement joins TRBV7-2 to TRBJ1-5; no definite D call. Germline lookup yields CDR1 SGHTA and CDR2 FQGNSA. The CDR3 extends over 15 amino acids. V lost 1 base and J 0 bases, leaving 7 bases between the germline ends.

The chain joins TRBV5-6 to TRBJ2-3; TRBD2 is a possible D gene (5 bases). The length of the CDR3 is 14 residues. Per the germline V gene, CDR1 is SGHDT and CDR2 is YYEEEE. V was cut by 0 bases and J by 6 bases, with 11 bases left in between. The CDR3 loop reads CASSLVSAKDTQYF. The CDR3 DNA is TGTGCCAGCAGCTTGGTTAGCGCGAAGGATACGCAGTATTTT.

The chain uses TRBV5-1 and TRBJ2-3, with 9 nucleotides matching TRBD2. This CDR3 is built from 15 residues. CDR1 is SGHRS and CDR2 is YFSETQ in the germline V gene. V dropped 4 bases and J dropped 3; count of bases not matched to a gene: 6. The CDR3 loop reads CASSELAGWTDTQYF. The CDR3 bases are TGCGCCAGCAGCGAGCTAGCGGGGTGGACAGATACGCAGTATTTT.

V gene TRBV19 combines with J gene TRBJ1-5; tentatively, D is TRBD1 (6 bases). CDR3 length: 15 amino acids. The V gene lost 5 bases and the J gene lost 3 bases, with 14 bases spanning the gap. The germline CDR1 and CDR2 sequences are LNHDA and SQIVND (reference sequence). CDR3 bases: TGTGCCAGTAGTGGACAGAGCTACTACAATCAGCCCCAGCATTTT. Translating gives CASSGQSYYNQPQHF.

The chain uses TRBV19 and TRBJ2-4; the D gene is possibly TRBD2 (5 bases). There are 14 residues in the CDR3. The germline gives CDR1 LNHDA, CDR2 SQIVND (reference sequence). Trimming stripped 5 bases from V and 0 bases from J, with 8 bases between. The CDR3 spells CASSGLRAKNIQYF. The CDR3 nucleotides read TGTGCCAGTAGTGGACTGAGAGCCAAAAACATTCAGTACTTC.

The chain has TRBV7-9 and TRBJ2-1; D is unclear. The CDR3 covers 14 residues. The V gene lost 5 bases and the J gene lost 7 bases, with 15 bases spanning the gap. Germline V gives CDR1 SEHNR, CDR2 FQNEAQ (reference sequence). The CDR3 nucleotides are TGTGCCAGCAGCCTTAACGTTCCGGGTAATGAGCAGTTCTTC. Amino acid sequence: CASSLNVPGNEQFF.

V usage is TRBV6-2 or TRBV6-3 and J usage is TRBJ1-5; tentative D call: TRBD1 (5 bases). The CDR3 runs to 13 residues. The germline V gene has CDR1 MNHEY and CDR2 SVGEGT. Trimming shortened V by 2 bases and J by 7 bases, and 9 bases separated the two germline ends. This CDR3 is CASSYGGYQPQHF. The CDR3 nucleotides are TGTGCCAGCAGTTACGGGGGGTACCAGCCCCAGCATTTT.

The V gene is TRBV3-1 (or the pseudogene TRBV3-2), the J gene TRBJ1-2, with TRBD1 as a possible D gene (6 bases). The CDR3 runs 14 residues. V lost 2 bases and J 8 bases, leaving 15 bases between the germline ends. CDR1 is LGHDT and CDR2 is YNNKEL in the germline V gene (reference sequence). The CDR3: CASSQQTFTGGYTF. The CDR3, as DNA: TGTGCCAGCAGCCAACAGACTTTTACAGGGGGCTACACCTTC.

This sequence joins TRBV5-6 and TRBJ1-1; 7 bases agree with TRBD1. From germline, CDR1 is SGHDT and CDR2 YYEEEE. V trimming: 3 bases; J trimming: 5 bases; junction bases outside the gene matches: 7. CDR3 length: 14 residues. CDR3 coding DNA: TGTGCCAGCAGCTCCGACAGGGCGTGGACTGAAGCTTTCTTT. Protein sequence: CASSSDRAWTEAFF.

This chain connects TRBV19 to TRBJ1-2, with TRBD1 matching 8 bases. CDR1 and CDR2 (germline): LNHDA, SQIVND (reference sequence). Germline trimming cut 6 bases from V and 7 bases from J; bases unmatched to any gene: 16. This CDR3 spans 16 amino acids. Here the CDR3 reads CASRVYHGTGGIGYTF. CDR3 bases: TGTGCCAGTAGAGTATACCATGGGACAGGCGGAATTGGCTACACCTTC.

There are a few counts of this clone. The J gene is TRBJ2-1, the V gene TRBV10-2; 10 positions agree with TRBD1. V was clipped by 5 bases and J by 4 bases; unmatched bases: 2. CDR3 length: 14 amino acids. Germline CDR1 reads WSHSY; CDR2 reads SAAADI. DNA of the CDR3: TGCGCCAGCAGTAGGACAGGGGGGTACAATGAGCAGTTCTTC. Translated, it gives CASSRTGGYNEQFF.

The chain employs TRBV18 and TRBJ1-5; the D gene is possibly TRBD1 (5 bases). This CDR3 spans 14 amino acids. Germline CDR1 KGHSH, CDR2 LQKENI. The ends were cut back, 2 bases at V and 1 base at J, with 6 bases in the middle. Here the CDR3 reads CASSPGASNQPQHF. In DNA form, the CDR3 reads TGTGCCAGCTCACCAGGGGCGAGCAATCAGCCCCAGCATTTT.

V is TRBV30 and J is TRBJ2-1; 11 positions agree with TRBD2. This CDR3 is 15 amino acids long. Trimming removed 4 bases from V and 8 bases from J; junction bases left unmatched: 10. CDR1 is GTSNPN and CDR2 is SVGIG in the germline V gene (reference sequence). The CDR3: CAWTLAGGVPDEQFF. The CDR3 DNA sequence: TGTGCCTGGACCTTAGCGGGAGGGGTGCCCGATGAGCAGTTCTTC.

The gene calls are TRBV28 and TRBJ1-2; D perhaps matches TRBD1 (6 bases). Trimming cost V 4 bases and J 4 bases, with 13 bases left between them. Germline assignment: CDR1 MDHEN and CDR2 SYDVKM. The CDR3 extends over 14 amino acids. For the CDR3, the DNA is TGTGCCAGCAGTTCACAGGGCGTCAGCTATGGCTACACCTTC. Amino acids: CASSSQGVSYGYTF.

The rearrangement joins TRBV5-1 to TRBJ1-6, with 8 bases lining up with TRBD1. Unmatched junction bases numbered 3, after V lost 2 bases and J lost 2 bases. This CDR3 is 16 amino acids long. Germline V gives CDR1 SGHRS, CDR2 YFSETQ. This CDR3 reads CASSLGQGAYNSPLHF. DNA of the CDR3: TGCGCCAGCAGCTTAGGACAGGGCGCCTATAATTCACCCCTCCACTTT.

The chain links TRBV10-2 to TRBJ2-6, with D perhaps TRBD2 (5 bases). V was clipped by 4 bases and J by 0 bases, with 7 bases between them. Germline CDR1 reads WSHSY; CDR2 reads SAAADI. This CDR3 region has 15 residues. In DNA, the CDR3 is TGCGCCAGCAGTGCGGGGATCTCTGGGGCCAACGTCCTGACTTTC. Translated: CASSAGISGANVLTF.